The 7 T cell receptor beta chains presented below share a single source sample, sequenced in a study of PD-1 blockade in classical Hodgkin lymphoma. Brentuximab vedotin exposure varied among the patients, all of whom had relapsed after autologous stem cell transplantation. Here immunoSEQ multiplex PCR was the method, and the copy in TCRdb shows in-frame clones only, minus some. This sample yields about 46,000 clones, of which around 80% are seen a single time; 22% belongs to the top ten. The source material was peripheral blood mononuclear cells (PBMCs), sampled before the second cycle of nivolumab. These receptors all come from a human donor with classical Hodgkin lymphoma.

The V call is TRBV19, the J call TRBJ2-7, with D maybe TRBD1 (5 bases). The germline V and J ends were trimmed by 2 bases and 0 bases, with 11 bases remaining between them. The CDR3 covers 15 residues. CDR1 is LNHDA, CDR2 SQIVND, per germline (reference sequence). This CDR3 is CASSISIQGSYEQYF. As DNA, the CDR3 is TGTGCCAGTAGTATAAGTATCCAGGGCTCCTACGAGCAGTACTTC.

The V call is TRBV7-2, the J call TRBJ1-2, with D maybe TRBD1 (5 bases). CDR1 and CDR2 (germline): SGHTA, FQGNSA. The CDR3 runs 17 residues. V was cut by 0 bases and J by 1 base, with 15 bases left in between. CDR3 DNA sequence: TGTGCCAGCAGCTTAGCATGGTGGCAGGGTTATAACTATGGCTACACCTTC. Translated, it gives CASSLAWWQGYNYGYTF.

This clone was counted a few times. The J gene is TRBJ1-6, the V gene TRBV7-9, with a weak D call TRBD1 (5 bases). CDR3 size: 12 residues. The V end lost 8 bases, the J end lost 14 bases, and 16 bases lay between the germline ends. CDR1 and CDR2 from the germline V gene are SEHNR and FQNEAQ (reference sequence). CDR3 bases: TGTGCCAGCGACCTTCACTCGGGGGCCCTCCACTTT. It encodes CASDLHSGALHF.

The chain combines TRBV14 with TRBJ2-1; 10 bases align to TRBD2. CDR3 length: 20 residues. Per germline, CDR1 SGHDN and CDR2 FVKESK. With 0 bases clipped from V and 0 bases from J, the junction kept 11 bases outside the gene matches. In DNA form, the CDR3 reads TGTGCCAGCAGCCAAGACCCAAGGACTAGCGGAGAGAGCTCCTACAATGAGCAGTTCTTC. It specifies CASSQDPRTSGESSYNEQFF.

The chain employs TRBV28 and TRBJ2-1; a possible D gene is TRBD1 (5 bases). CDR3 length equals 12 residues. Trimming left V 7 bases short and J 9 bases short, with 13 bases between. In germline, CDR1 is MDHEN, CDR2 SYDVKM. The CDR3 DNA reads as TGTGCCAGCACCATCCCTAGGGGTGAGCAGTTCTTC. It translates to CASTIPRGEQFF.

This chain connects TRBV4-1 to TRBJ1-4, with TRBD1 matching 7 bases. From germline, CDR1 is MGHRA and CDR2 YSYEKL. CDR3 length: 16 residues. The V and J ends lost 1 base and 6 bases, in that order; junction bases with no gene match: 8. The CDR3 spells CASSQGPTGRYEKLFF. The CDR3 DNA is TGCGCCAGCAGCCAAGGTCCGACAGGGAGGTATGAAAAACTGTTTTTT.

This chain links TRBV7-2 with TRBJ2-1; 12 bases agree with TRBD2. J gave up 9 bases and V 5 bases, and 8 bases lay outside the gene matches. The germline V gene has CDR1 SGHTA and CDR2 FQGNSA. The CDR3 sequence is 15 residues long. This CDR3 reads CASSPRTSGNTEQFF. The CDR3 nucleotides are TGTGCCAGCAGCCCCCGGACTAGCGGGAATACTGAGCAGTTCTTC.